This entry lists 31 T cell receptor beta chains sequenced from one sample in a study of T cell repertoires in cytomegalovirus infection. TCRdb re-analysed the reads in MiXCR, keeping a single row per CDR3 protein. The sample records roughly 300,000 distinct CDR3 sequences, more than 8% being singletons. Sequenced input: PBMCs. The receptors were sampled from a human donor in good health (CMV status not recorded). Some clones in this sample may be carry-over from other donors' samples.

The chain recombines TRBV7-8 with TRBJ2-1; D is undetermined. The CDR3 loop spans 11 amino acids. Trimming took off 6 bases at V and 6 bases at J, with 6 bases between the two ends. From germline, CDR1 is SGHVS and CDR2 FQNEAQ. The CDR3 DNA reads TGTGCCAGCAGTTTCGTCAATGAGCAGTTCTTC. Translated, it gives CASSFVNEQFF.

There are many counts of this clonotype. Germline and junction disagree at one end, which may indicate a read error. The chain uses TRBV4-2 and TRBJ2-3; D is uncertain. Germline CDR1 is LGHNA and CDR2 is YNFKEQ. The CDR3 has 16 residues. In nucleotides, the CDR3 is TGCGCCAGCAGCCAAGATGTCGGGTCTAGCACAGATACGCAGTATTTT. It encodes CASSQDVGSSTDTQYF.

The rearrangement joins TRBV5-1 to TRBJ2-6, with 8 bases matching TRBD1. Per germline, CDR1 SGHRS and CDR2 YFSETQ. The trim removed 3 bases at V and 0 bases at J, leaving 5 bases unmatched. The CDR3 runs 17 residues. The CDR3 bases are TGCGCCAGCAGCTCCAGGACAGGGTTCTCTGGGGCCAACGTCCTGACTTTC. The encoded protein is CASSSRTGFSGANVLTF.

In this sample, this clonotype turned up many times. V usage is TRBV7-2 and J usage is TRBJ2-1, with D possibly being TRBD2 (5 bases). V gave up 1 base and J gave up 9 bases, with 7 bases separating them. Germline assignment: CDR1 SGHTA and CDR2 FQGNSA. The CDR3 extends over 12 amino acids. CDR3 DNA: TGTGCCAGCAGCTTAGTTGGGAGTGAGCAGTTCTTC. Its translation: CASSLVGSEQFF.

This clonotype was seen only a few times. The chain's CDR3 is CASSQDGGTRTGELFF. In DNA, the CDR3 is TGTGCCAGCAGCCAAGATGGCGGGACCAGAACCGGGGAGCTGTTTTTT. The J gene is TRBJ2-2, the V gene TRBV4-2; maybe TRBD2 (6 bases). CDR1 is LGHNA and CDR2 is YNFKEQ in the germline V gene. Trimming removed 0 bases at V and 5 bases at J, with 13 bases between. The CDR3 is 16 amino acids.

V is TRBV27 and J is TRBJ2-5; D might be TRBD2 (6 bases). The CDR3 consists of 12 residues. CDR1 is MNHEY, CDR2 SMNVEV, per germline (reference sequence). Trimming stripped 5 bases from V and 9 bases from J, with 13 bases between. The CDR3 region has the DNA TGTGCCAGCAGTCGCTCCTCGGGGGCCCAGTACTTC. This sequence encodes CASSRSSGAQYF.

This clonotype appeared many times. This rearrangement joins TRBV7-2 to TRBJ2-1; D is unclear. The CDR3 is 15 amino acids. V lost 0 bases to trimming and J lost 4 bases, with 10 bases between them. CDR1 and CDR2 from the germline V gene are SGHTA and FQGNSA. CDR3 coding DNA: TGTGCCAGCAGCTTAGCGGGATTTGCGTACAATGAGCAGTTCTTC. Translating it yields CASSLAGFAYNEQFF.

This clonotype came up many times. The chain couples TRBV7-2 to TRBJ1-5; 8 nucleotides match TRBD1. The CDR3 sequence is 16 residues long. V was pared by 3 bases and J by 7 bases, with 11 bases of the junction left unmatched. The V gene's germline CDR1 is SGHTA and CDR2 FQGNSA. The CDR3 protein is CASSFSGGASRQPQHF. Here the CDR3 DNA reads TGTGCCAGCAGCTTTTCAGGGGGCGCTTCCCGCCAGCCCCAGCATTTT. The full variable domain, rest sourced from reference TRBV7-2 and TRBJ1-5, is GAGVSQSPSNKVTEKGKDVELRCDPISGHTALYWYRQSLGQGLEFLIYFQGNSAPDKSGLPSDRFSAERTGGSVSTLTIQRTQQEDSAVYLCASSFSGGASRQPQHFGDGTRLSIL.

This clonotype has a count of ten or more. The CDR3: CASRSVLAGVNEQFF. The CDR3 nucleotides read TGTGCCAGCAGATCCGTACTAGCGGGAGTGAATGAGCAGTTCTTC. This chain connects TRBV11-1 to TRBJ2-1; 11 nucleotides match TRBD2. The V gene end was trimmed by 6 bases and the J gene end by 7 bases; junction bases not matched to a gene: 8. Germline V gene data show CDR1 as SGHAT and CDR2 as FQDESV (reference sequence). The CDR3 is 15 residues long.

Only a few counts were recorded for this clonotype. The CDR3 DNA follows: TGTGCCAGCAGCCTACGGATTACAGGGGGGTACACTGAAGCTTTCTTT. Translating it yields CASSLRITGGYTEAFF. The chain has TRBV7-2 and TRBJ1-1, with TRBD1 matching 8 bases. Germline V CDR1 and CDR2: SGHTA, FQGNSA. V trimming: 5 bases; J trimming: 3 bases; junction bases outside the gene matches: 11. The CDR3 consists of 16 residues.

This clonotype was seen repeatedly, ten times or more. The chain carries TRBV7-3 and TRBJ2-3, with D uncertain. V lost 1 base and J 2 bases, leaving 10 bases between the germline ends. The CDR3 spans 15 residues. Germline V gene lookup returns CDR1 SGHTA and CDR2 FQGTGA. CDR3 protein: CASSLNSSPTDTQYF. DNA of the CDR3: TGTGCCAGCAGCTTAAATTCCAGTCCCACAGATACGCAGTATTTT. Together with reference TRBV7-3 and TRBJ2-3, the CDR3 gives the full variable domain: GAGVSQTPSNKVTEKGKYVELRCDPISGHTALYWYRQSLGQGPEFLIYFQGTGAADDSGLPNDRFFAVRPEGSVSTLKIQRTERGDSAVYLCASSLNSSPTDTQYFGPGTRLTVL.

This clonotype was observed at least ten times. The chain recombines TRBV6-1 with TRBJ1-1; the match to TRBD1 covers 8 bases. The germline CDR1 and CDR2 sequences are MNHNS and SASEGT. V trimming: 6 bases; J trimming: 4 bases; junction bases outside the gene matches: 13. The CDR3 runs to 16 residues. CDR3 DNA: TGTGCCAGCAGCTTTCGGACAGGGATTGTCGCCACTGAAGCTTTCTTT. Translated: CASSFRTGIVATEAFF.

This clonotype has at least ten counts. The CDR3, as DNA: TGTGCCAGCAGCTCCAACCTTGGGACTAGCGGGGGGGCCCGAGGAAAGACCCAGTACTTC. Protein: CASSSNLGTSGGARGKTQYF. V is TRBV7-2 and J is TRBJ2-5; 16 nucleotides match TRBD2. The V segment lost 4 bases and the J segment 6 bases; nucleotides outside the gene matches: 17. The CDR3 contains 20 residues. Germline V gene sequence: CDR1 SGHTA, CDR2 FQGNSA.

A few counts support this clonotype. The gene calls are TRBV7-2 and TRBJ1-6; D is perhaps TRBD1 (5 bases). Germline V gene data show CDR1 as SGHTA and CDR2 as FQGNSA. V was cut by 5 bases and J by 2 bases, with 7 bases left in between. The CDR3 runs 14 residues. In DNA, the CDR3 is TGTGCCAGCAGCCGGGACCCCTATAATTCACCCCTCCACTTT. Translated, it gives CASSRDPYNSPLHF.

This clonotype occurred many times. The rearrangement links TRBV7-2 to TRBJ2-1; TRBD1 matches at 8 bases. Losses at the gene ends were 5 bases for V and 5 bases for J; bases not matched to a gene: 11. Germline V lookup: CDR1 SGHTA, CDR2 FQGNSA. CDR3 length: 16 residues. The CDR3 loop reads CASSHRTGTGDNEQFF. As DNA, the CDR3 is TGTGCCAGCAGCCACAGAACCGGGACAGGCGACAATGAGCAGTTCTTC.

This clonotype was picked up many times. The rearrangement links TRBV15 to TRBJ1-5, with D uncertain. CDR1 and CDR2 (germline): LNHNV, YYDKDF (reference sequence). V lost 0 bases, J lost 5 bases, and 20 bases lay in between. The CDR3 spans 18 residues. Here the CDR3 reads CATSRDSSFITADQPQHF. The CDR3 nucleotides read TGTGCCACCAGCAGAGATTCTTCTTTTATTACAGCTGATCAGCCCCAGCATTTT.

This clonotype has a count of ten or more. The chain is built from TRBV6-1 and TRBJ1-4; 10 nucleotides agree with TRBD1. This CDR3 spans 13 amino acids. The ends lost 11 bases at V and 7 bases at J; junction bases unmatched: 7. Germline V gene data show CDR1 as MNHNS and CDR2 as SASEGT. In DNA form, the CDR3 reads TGTGCCGGTTCCGGGACAGGGGTTGAAAAACTGTTTTTT. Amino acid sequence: CAGSGTGVEKLFF.

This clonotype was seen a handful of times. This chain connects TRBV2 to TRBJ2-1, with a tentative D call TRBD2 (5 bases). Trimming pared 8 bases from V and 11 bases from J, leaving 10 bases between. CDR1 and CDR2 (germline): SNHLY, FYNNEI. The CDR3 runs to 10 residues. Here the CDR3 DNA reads TGTGCCAGCCGGAGAGGGAAGCAGTTCTTC. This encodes CASRRGKQFF.

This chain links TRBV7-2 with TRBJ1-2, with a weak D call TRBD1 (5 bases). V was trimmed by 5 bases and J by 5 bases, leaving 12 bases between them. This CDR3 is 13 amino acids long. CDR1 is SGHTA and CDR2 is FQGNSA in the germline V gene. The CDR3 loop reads CASSVDSLYGYTF. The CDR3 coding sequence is TGTGCCAGCAGCGTTGACAGCCTTTATGGCTACACCTTC.

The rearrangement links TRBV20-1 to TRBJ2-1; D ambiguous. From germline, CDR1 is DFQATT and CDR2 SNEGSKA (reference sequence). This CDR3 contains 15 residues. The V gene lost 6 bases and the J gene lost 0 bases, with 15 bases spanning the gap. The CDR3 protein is CSAGKTRRSYNEQFF. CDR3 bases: TGCAGTGCGGGTAAGACCCGCCGCTCCTACAATGAGCAGTTCTTC.

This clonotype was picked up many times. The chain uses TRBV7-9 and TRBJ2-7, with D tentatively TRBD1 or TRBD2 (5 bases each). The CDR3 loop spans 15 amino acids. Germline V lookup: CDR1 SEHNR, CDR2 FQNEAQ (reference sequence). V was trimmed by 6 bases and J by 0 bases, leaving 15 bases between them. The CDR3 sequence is CASRQWDDLSYEQYF. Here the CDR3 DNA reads TGTGCCAGCAGACAATGGGACGACCTCTCCTACGAGCAGTACTTC.

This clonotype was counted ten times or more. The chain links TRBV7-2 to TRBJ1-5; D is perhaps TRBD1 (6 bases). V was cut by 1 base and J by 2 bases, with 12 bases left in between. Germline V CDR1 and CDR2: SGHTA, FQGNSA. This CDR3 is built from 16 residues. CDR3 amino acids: CASSLVGPGGNQPQHF. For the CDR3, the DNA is TGTGCCAGCAGCTTAGTGGGGCCAGGGGGCAATCAGCCCCAGCATTTT.

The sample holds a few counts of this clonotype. The CDR3 spells CSADLGGSVGYTF. CDR3 DNA: TGCAGCGCTGACTTAGGGGGCTCGGTGGGCTACACCTTC. The chain joins TRBV29-1 to TRBJ1-2; the match to TRBD1 covers 7 bases. Germline lookup yields CDR1 SQVTM and CDR2 ANQGSEA. Losses at the gene ends were 7 bases for V and 8 bases for J; bases not matched to a gene: 13. This CDR3 spans 13 amino acids. Together with reference TRBV29-1 and TRBJ1-2, the CDR3 gives the full variable domain: SAVISQKPSRDICQRGTSLTIQCQVDSQVTMMFWYRQQPGQSLTLIATANQGSEATYESGFVIDKFPISRPNLTFSTLTVSNMSPEDSSIYLCSADLGGSVGYTFGSGTRLTVV.

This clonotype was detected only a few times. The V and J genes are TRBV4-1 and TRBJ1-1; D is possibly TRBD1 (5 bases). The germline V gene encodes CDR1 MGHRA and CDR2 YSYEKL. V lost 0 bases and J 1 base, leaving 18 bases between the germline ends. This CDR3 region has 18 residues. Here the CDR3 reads CASSQDGRQGVRNTEAFF. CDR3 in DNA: TGCGCCAGCAGCCAAGATGGGCGACAAGGGGTCCGGAACACTGAAGCTTTCTTT.

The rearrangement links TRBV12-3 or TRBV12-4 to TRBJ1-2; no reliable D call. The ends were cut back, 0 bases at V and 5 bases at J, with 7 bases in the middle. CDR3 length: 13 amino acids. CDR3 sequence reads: CASSLARVYGYTF. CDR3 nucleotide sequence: TGTGCCAGCAGTTTAGCGCGGGTGTATGGCTACACCTTC.

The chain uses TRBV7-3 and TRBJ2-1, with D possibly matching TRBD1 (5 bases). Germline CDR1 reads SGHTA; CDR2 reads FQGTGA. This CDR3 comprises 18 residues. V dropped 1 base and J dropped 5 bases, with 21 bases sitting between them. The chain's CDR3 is CASSLRGGGRELDNEQFF. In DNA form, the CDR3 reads TGTGCCAGCAGCTTAAGGGGTGGTGGCAGGGAATTAGACAATGAGCAGTTCTTC.

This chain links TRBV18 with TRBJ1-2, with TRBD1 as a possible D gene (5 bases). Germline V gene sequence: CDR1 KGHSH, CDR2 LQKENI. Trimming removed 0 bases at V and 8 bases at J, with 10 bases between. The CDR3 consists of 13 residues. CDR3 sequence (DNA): TGTGCCAGCTCACCACCGGGACGCCGGGGCTACACCTTC. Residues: CASSPPGRRGYTF. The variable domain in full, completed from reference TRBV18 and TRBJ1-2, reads NAGVMQNPRHLVRRRGQEARLRCSPMKGHSHVYWYRQLPEEGLKFMVYLQKENIIDESGMPKERFSAEFPKEGPSILRIQQVVRGDSAAYFCASSPPGRRGYTFGSGTRLTVV.

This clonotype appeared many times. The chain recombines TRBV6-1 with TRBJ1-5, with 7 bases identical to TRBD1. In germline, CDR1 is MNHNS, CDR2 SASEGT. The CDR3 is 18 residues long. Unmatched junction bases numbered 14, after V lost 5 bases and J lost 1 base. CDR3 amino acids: CASSLNTGAGGSNQPQHF. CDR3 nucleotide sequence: TGTGCCAGCAGTTTAAACACAGGGGCCGGCGGGAGCAATCAGCCCCAGCATTTT.

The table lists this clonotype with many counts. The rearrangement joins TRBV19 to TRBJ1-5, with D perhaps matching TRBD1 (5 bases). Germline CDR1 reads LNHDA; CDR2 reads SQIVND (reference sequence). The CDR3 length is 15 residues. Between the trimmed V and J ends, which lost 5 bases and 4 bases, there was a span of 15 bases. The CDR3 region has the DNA TGTGCCAGTAGTCTTTCCAGGGTTAGGAATCAGCCCCAGCATTTT. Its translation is CASSLSRVRNQPQHF. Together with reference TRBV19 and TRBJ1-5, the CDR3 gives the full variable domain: DGGITQSPKYLFRKEGQNVTLSCEQNLNHDAMYWYRQDPGQGLRLIYYSQIVNDFQKGDIAEGYSVSREKKESFPLTVTSAQKNPTAFYLCASSLSRVRNQPQHFGDGTRLSIL.

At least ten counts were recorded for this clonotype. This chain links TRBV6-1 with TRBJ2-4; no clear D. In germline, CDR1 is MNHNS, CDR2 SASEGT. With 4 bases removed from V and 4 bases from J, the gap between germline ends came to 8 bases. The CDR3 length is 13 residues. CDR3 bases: TGTGCCAGCAGTGGGACCGAGAAAAACATTCAGTACTTC. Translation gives CASSGTEKNIQYF.

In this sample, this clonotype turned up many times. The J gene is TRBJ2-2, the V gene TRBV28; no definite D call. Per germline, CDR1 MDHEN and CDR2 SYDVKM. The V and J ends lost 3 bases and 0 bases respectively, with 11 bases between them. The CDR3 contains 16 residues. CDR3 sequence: CASSLSIGPNTGELFF. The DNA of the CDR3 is TGTGCCAGCAGTTTGTCGATAGGACCGAACACCGGGGAGCTGTTTTTT.